This T cell receptor (beta chain) derives from a study of pediatric ulcerative colitis. General study results and limits: Total lymphocyte DNA, not sorted subsets, was the template.

Trimming cost V 0 bases and J 0 bases, with 6 bases left between them. Germline V gene data show CDR1 as MGHRA and CDR2 as YSYEKL. This CDR3 has 15 residues. TCRdb keeps only in-frame clones here, not all; method: immunoSEQ multiplex PCR. In the table there are about 36,000 clones, approximately 73% of which are singletons. Rectal tissue came from one to two pinch biopsies taken at colonoscopy. This clone came up a few times. Its antigen remains unknown. Sequencing was done on a sample of gut tissue. The clonotype originates from a boy between 5 and 17 years old with moderate ulcerative colitis. The chain combines TRBV4-1 with TRBJ1-5; D is undetermined. CDR3: CASSQEPNSNQPQHF. The CDR3 bases are TGCGCCAGCAGCCAAGAACCAAATAGCAATCAGCCCCAGCATTTT.